Presented here are 31 T cell receptor beta chains from one specimen sequenced in a study of blood T cell repertoires in COVID-19. Clones were sequenced by immunoSEQ multiplex PCR, and TCRdb holds only the in-frame ones, with some missing. The repertoire has more than 300,000 clones, around nine tenths of them found once; the top ten carry 1.2%. The sequenced sample was PBMCs or T cells enriched from blood (not recorded which). The receptors come from a woman under 30 who had recovered from COVID-19.

The chain couples TRBV5-1 to TRBJ2-1; D gene uncertain. The CDR3 contains 16 residues. The V gene's germline CDR1 is SGHRS and CDR2 YFSETQ. Trimming took off 2 bases at V and 8 bases at J, with 20 bases between the two ends. The DNA of the CDR3 is TGCGCCAGCAGCTTAACTGTGGCAGGTGGGTGGGATGAGCAGTTCTTC. As protein: CASSLTVAGGWDEQFF.

J is TRBJ1-1 and V is TRBV2; possibly TRBD1 for D (5 bases). Germline V gene sequence: CDR1 SNHLY, CDR2 FYNNEI. V lost 3 bases and J 3 bases, leaving 8 bases between the germline ends. There are 13 residues in the CDR3. CDR3 DNA: TGTGCCAGCAGTGAGGAGGGGTACACTGAAGCTTTCTTT. Translated, it gives CASSEEGYTEAFF.

On this clone itself: The identical CDR3 is also encoded by other nucleotide sequences in the sample. J is TRBJ1-6 and V is TRBV3-1 (or the pseudogene TRBV3-2); possibly TRBD1 for D (6 bases). The germline gives CDR1 LGHDT, CDR2 YNNKEL (reference sequence). V lost 2 bases and J lost 7, with 9 bases in between. The CDR3 runs 14 residues. The CDR3 spells CASSQQGSNSPLHF. CDR3 coding DNA: TGTGCCAGCAGCCAACAGGGGTCAAATTCACCCCTCCACTTT.

This clone was observed a few times. The chain employs TRBV5-8 and TRBJ1-4; maybe TRBD1 (5 bases). Germline CDR1 reads SGHTS; CDR2 reads YDEGEE. This CDR3 is built from 15 residues. Deletions cut 0 bases from V and 4 bases from J, with 10 bases between. CDR3 in amino acids: CASSLEVGGNEKLFF. CDR3 nucleotide sequence: TGTGCCAGCAGCTTGGAAGTGGGGGGTAATGAAAAACTGTTTTTT.

CDR3 bases: TGTGCCAGCAGTTTTGAGTCAGGGATGAATGAAAAACTGTTTTTT. This translates into CASSFESGMNEKLFF. The V call is TRBV28, the J call TRBJ1-4; TRBD1 is a possible D gene (5 bases). Trimming cost V 3 bases and J 5 bases, with 13 bases left between them. Looked up from germline, CDR1 is MDHEN and CDR2 is SYDVKM. The length of the CDR3 is 15 residues.

This rearrangement joins TRBV2 to TRBJ1-3; 8 nucleotides line up with TRBD1. Unmatched junction bases numbered 5, after V lost 6 bases and J lost 4 bases. Germline V lookup: CDR1 SNHLY, CDR2 FYNNEI. CDR3 length: 14 amino acids. CDR3 loop: CASRQGTGGNTIYF. The CDR3 nucleotides read TGTGCCAGCAGACAAGGGACAGGCGGAAACACCATATATTTT.

V is TRBV4-1 and J is TRBJ1-3; 10 nucleotides align to TRBD1. Germline V lookup: CDR1 MGHRA, CDR2 YSYEKL. Unmatched junction bases numbered 4, after V lost 2 bases and J lost 0 bases. This CDR3 is built from 17 residues. The chain's CDR3 is CASSQRTGGDSGNTIYF. The CDR3 DNA reads TGCGCCAGCAGCCAAAGGACAGGGGGGGACTCTGGAAACACCATATATTTT.

The chain is built from TRBV28 and TRBJ2-1; TRBD2 matches 9 bases. The CDR3 extends over 16 amino acids. In germline, CDR1 is MDHEN, CDR2 SYDVKM. V trimming: 6 bases; J trimming: 0 bases; junction bases outside the gene matches: 6. The CDR3 DNA reads TGTGCCAGCAGCCCAAGCGGGAGGAGCTCCTACAATGAGCAGTTCTTC. Translated, it gives CASSPSGRSSYNEQFF.

This clone has a single count. The V call is TRBV2, the J call TRBJ1-1, with TRBD1 identical over 8 bases. The germline CDR1 and CDR2 sequences are SNHLY and FYNNEI. The J segment lost 1 base and the V segment lost 6 bases, leaving 4 bases of the junction unmatched. The CDR3 spans 14 residues. Here the CDR3 DNA reads TGTGCCAGCAGCTTCCAGGGGGCGAACACTGAAGCTTTCTTT. Residues: CASSFQGANTEAFF.

The V and J genes are TRBV19 and TRBJ1-1, with no clear D. The germline V and J ends were trimmed by 5 bases and 8 bases, with 9 bases remaining between them. Germline CDR1 LNHDA, CDR2 SQIVND (reference sequence). The CDR3 runs 11 residues. CDR3 DNA: TGTGCCAGTAGTCGCGCCCTGGAAGCTTTCTTT. Protein: CASSRALEAFF.

The chain links TRBV28 to TRBJ2-2; D gene ambiguous. Looked up from germline, CDR1 is MDHEN and CDR2 is SYDVKM. The CDR3 runs 15 residues. V was trimmed by 1 base and J by 3 bases, leaving 9 bases between them. The CDR3 DNA reads TGTGCCAGCAGTTTATTGGCAAAATACACCGGGGAGCTGTTTTTT. The encoded protein is CASSLLAKYTGELFF.

The chain carries TRBV7-6 and TRBJ1-2; D perhaps matches TRBD1 (6 bases). This CDR3 is built from 17 residues. The V and J ends lost 5 bases and 2 bases respectively, with 21 bases between them. Germline values: CDR1 SGHVS, CDR2 FNYEAQ. Written as DNA, the CDR3 is TGTGCCAGCAGCGTCTGGGCGCGAGGGGGAGGGAACTATGGCTACACCTTC. Amino acids: CASSVWARGGGNYGYTF.

The rearrangement uses TRBV5-1 and TRBJ1-1; 7 bases are shared with TRBD1. Germline V gene lookup returns CDR1 SGHRS and CDR2 YFSETQ. This CDR3 comprises 15 residues. With V trimmed by 1 base and J by 4 bases, 7 bases remained unmatched. The CDR3 region has the DNA TGCGCCAGCAGCTTGTTACAGGGGAGTGGCACTGAAGCTTTCTTT. Residues: CASSLLQGSGTEAFF.

The chain carries TRBV15 and TRBJ1-1, with D unclear. V dropped 2 bases and J dropped 6 bases, with 10 bases sitting between them. There are 13 residues in the CDR3. CDR1 and CDR2 (germline): LNHNV, YYDKDF (reference sequence). CDR3 DNA sequence: TGTGCCACCAGCAGATCCTCTTCTTCTGAAGCTTTCTTT. Amino acid sequence: CATSRSSSSEAFF.

The chain is built from TRBV19 and TRBJ1-5; 7 bases are shared with TRBD1. CDR3 length equals 15 residues. The germline V gene has CDR1 LNHDA and CDR2 SQIVND (reference sequence). Trimming at V came to 5 bases and at J to 5 bases, leaving 9 bases not matched to a gene. CDR3 protein: CASSPRRGDYQPQHF. Written as DNA, the CDR3 is TGTGCCAGTAGTCCCCGCAGGGGGGACTATCAGCCCCAGCATTTT.

The J gene is TRBJ1-6, the V gene TRBV5-6; 7 positions match TRBD1. Germline-derived CDR1 and CDR2 are SGHDT and YYEEEE. This CDR3 contains 12 residues. J gave up 7 bases and V 6 bases, and 1 base lay outside the gene matches. CDR3 amino acids: CASTRGNSPLHF. CDR3 DNA sequence: TGTGCCAGCACCAGGGGGAATTCACCCCTCCACTTT.

CDR3 bases: TGCGCCAGCAGCCAAGAAAGGAGTTCCAGCACTGAAGCTTTCTTT. Translating gives CASSQERSSSTEAFF. The V call is TRBV4-3, the J call TRBJ1-1; D remains ambiguous. The CDR3 is 15 amino acids. The ends were cut back, 0 bases at V and 4 bases at J, with 12 bases in the middle. Germline CDR1 reads LGHNA; CDR2 reads YSLEER.

This rearrangement joins TRBV19 to TRBJ2-7, with 8 positions matching TRBD1. Trimming took 3 bases from V and 4 from J; bases not matched to a gene: 8. Germline CDR1 reads LNHDA; CDR2 reads SQIVND (reference sequence). The CDR3 loop spans 15 amino acids. In DNA form, the CDR3 reads TGTGCCAGTAGTATGGCAGGGGGCATTAAGTACGAGCAGTACTTC. Protein product: CASSMAGGIKYEQYF.

This clone was seen once. The CDR3 sequence is CASSEAWAAFF. The CDR3, as DNA: TGTGCCAGCAGTGAAGCGTGGGCGGCTTTCTTT. This chain uses TRBV2 with TRBJ1-1, with D unresolved. CDR3 length equals 11 residues. The germline V gene has CDR1 SNHLY and CDR2 FYNNEI. Between the trimmed V and J ends, which lost 0 bases and 11 bases, there was a span of 7 bases.

This chain connects TRBV7-9 to TRBJ2-7, with TRBD2 as a possible D gene (6 bases). V lost 4 bases, J lost 2 bases, and 21 bases lay in between. CDR1 is SEHNR and CDR2 is FQNEAQ in the germline V gene (reference sequence). The CDR3 consists of 17 residues. The CDR3 loop is CASSSIYGKRAAYEQYF. The CDR3 nucleotides are TGTGCCAGCAGCTCAATTTATGGGAAGCGGGCGGCCTACGAGCAGTACTTC.

The rearrangement joins TRBV5-4 to TRBJ2-3; weak D call: TRBD1 (7 bases). Trimming removed 2 bases from V and 6 bases from J, with 10 bases in between. This CDR3 contains 13 residues. Germline values: CDR1 SGHNT, CDR2 YYREEE (reference sequence). CDR3 bases: TGTGCCAGCAGCTTAGCAGGGGGGGATACGCAGTATTTT. It codes for CASSLAGGDTQYF.

The chain uses TRBV9 and TRBJ2-2; the D gene is possibly TRBD2 (7 bases). Germline V CDR1 and CDR2: SGDLS, YYNGEE. V lost 0 bases and J 1 base, leaving 19 bases between the germline ends. This CDR3 region has 19 residues. The chain's CDR3 is CASSVGEGGGTRNTGELFF. CDR3 nucleotide sequence: TGTGCCAGCAGCGTAGGGGAGGGAGGGGGGACAAGGAACACCGGGGAGCTGTTTTTT. Supplemented by reference TRBV9 and TRBJ2-2, the full variable domain reads DSGVTQTPKHLITATGQRVTLRCSPRSGDLSVYWYQQSLDQGLQFLIQYYNGEERAKGNILERFSAQQFPDLHSELNLSSLELGDSALYFCASSVGEGGGTRNTGELFFGEGSRLTVL.

The rearrangement uses TRBV9 and TRBJ1-2; 7 nucleotides match TRBD1. V was pared by 3 bases and J by 7 bases, with 12 bases of the junction left unmatched. This CDR3 is built from 15 residues. Germline CDR1 reads SGDLS; CDR2 reads YYNGEE. The CDR3 DNA reads as TGTGCCAGCAGCGCCCAGATGGAGGGGGCTGGTGGCTACACCTTC. Its translation is CASSAQMEGAGGYTF.

V gene TRBV7-3 combines with J gene TRBJ2-5, with 12 bases fitting TRBD1. The CDR3 covers 18 residues. Germline V lookup: CDR1 SGHTA, CDR2 FQGTGA. J was trimmed by 4 bases and V by 4 bases; bases with no gene match: 13. DNA for the CDR3: TGTGCCAGCAGCTGGGACCTGCCGGGACAGGGGGCCCGAGAGACCCAGTACTTC. Protein product: CASSWDLPGQGARETQYF.

The table lists this clone with a few counts. The chain combines TRBV2 with TRBJ1-3, with D possibly being TRBD1 (5 bases). The V gene's germline CDR1 is SNHLY and CDR2 FYNNEI. The V and J ends lost 2 bases and 2 bases respectively, with 10 bases between them. This CDR3 region has 15 residues. The CDR3 region is CASSESPGTGNTIYF. The CDR3 coding sequence is TGTGCCAGCAGTGAAAGTCCAGGGACTGGAAACACCATATATTTT.

The genes are TRBV7-6 and TRBJ1-6, with D possibly matching TRBD1 (5 bases). This CDR3 is 17 amino acids long. With 5 bases removed from V and 0 bases from J, the gap between germline ends came to 14 bases. Germline assignment: CDR1 SGHVS and CDR2 FNYEAQ. The CDR3 sequence is CASSPKTDDSYNSPLHF. CDR3 sequence (DNA): TGTGCCAGCAGCCCCAAGACAGACGACTCCTATAATTCACCCCTCCACTTT. Combining the CDR3 with reference TRBV7-6 and TRBJ1-6 gives the whole variable domain GAGVSQSPRYKVTKRGQDVALRCDPISGHVSLYWYRQALGQGPEFLTYFNYEAQQDKSGLPNDRFSAERPEGSISTLTIQRTEQRDSAMYRCASSPKTDDSYNSPLHFGNGTRLTVT.

V usage is TRBV7-2 and J usage is TRBJ1-5, with D tentatively TRBD1 (6 bases). Germline assignment: CDR1 SGHTA and CDR2 FQGNSA. V was trimmed by 5 bases and J by 4 bases, leaving 18 bases between them. CDR3 length: 16 amino acids. Here the CDR3 reads CASSRGQGIINQPQHF. In DNA form, the CDR3 reads TGTGCCAGCAGCCGCGGCCAGGGGATTATTAATCAGCCCCAGCATTTT.

The chain employs TRBV30 and TRBJ2-3, with 13 bases fitting TRBD2. V trimming: 0 bases; J trimming: 0 bases; junction bases outside the gene matches: 6. The CDR3 consists of 18 residues. Per the germline V gene, CDR1 is GTSNPN and CDR2 is SVGIG (reference sequence). For the CDR3, the DNA is TGTGCCTGGAGTGTACCTCGGACTAGCGGGGGTAGCACAGATACGCAGTATTTT. It codes for CAWSVPRTSGGSTDTQYF.

V usage is TRBV4-1 and J usage is TRBJ1-1, with 8 bases lining up with TRBD1. The J segment lost 8 bases and the V segment lost 3 bases, leaving 8 bases of the junction unmatched. The CDR3 is 14 amino acids. Looked up from germline, CDR1 is MGHRA and CDR2 is YSYEKL. The CDR3 region is CASSHRQGSGEAFF. DNA of the CDR3: TGCGCCAGCAGCCATCGACAGGGGTCCGGGGAAGCTTTCTTT.

The chain links TRBV5-5 to TRBJ2-1, with 7 bases aligning to TRBD1. V lost 2 bases, J lost 5 bases, and 7 bases stayed unmatched. The germline gives CDR1 SGHKS, CDR2 YYEKEE (reference sequence). This CDR3 spans 15 amino acids. The CDR3 sequence is CASSLGGQLHNEQFF. DNA for the CDR3: TGTGCCAGCAGCTTAGGGGGACAGCTACACAATGAGCAGTTCTTC.

This sequence joins TRBV2 and TRBJ2-3; 13 positions agree with TRBD2. The J segment lost 5 bases and the V segment lost 6 bases, leaving 11 bases of the junction unmatched. There are 17 residues in the CDR3. Looked up from germline, CDR1 is SNHLY and CDR2 is FYNNEI. This CDR3 reads CASRRPLAGGPEDTQYF. The CDR3 DNA reads TGTGCCAGCAGGAGGCCACTAGCGGGGGGGCCTGAAGATACGCAGTATTTT.